The 8 T cell receptor beta chains listed next were all sequenced from one sample in a study of shared clonotypes between healthy human individuals. Using immunoSEQ multiplex PCR, the repertoire was profiled, and TCRdb retains in-frame clones only, with some absent. The sample consists of some 500,000 clones, around 77% of them appearing once. The material sequenced was PBMCs. Source of these receptors: a woman aged 40 to 55 in good health. Some clones in this sample may be carry-over from other donors' samples.

This clone occurred once. The chain combines TRBV6-5 with TRBJ1-5; 8 bases are shared with TRBD1. Germline CDR1 and CDR2: MNHEY and SVGAGI. V lost 6 bases and J lost 5; bases outside the gene matches: 6. The CDR3 spans 14 residues. CDR3 loop: CASRADRGDQPQHF. The CDR3 nucleotides read TGTGCCAGCAGGGCCGACAGGGGTGATCAGCCCCAGCATTTT.

Details on this clone: A far larger clone is one base from this, pointing to a likely read error. The chain couples TRBV19 to TRBJ1-5; D remains ambiguous. V lost 1 base and J lost 2, with 3 bases in between. This CDR3 has 13 amino acids. Germline V gives CDR1 LNHDA, CDR2 SQIVND (reference sequence). CDR3 protein: CASSIGGNQPQHF. The CDR3 DNA is TGTGCCAGTAGTATAGGGGGCAATCAGCCCCAGCATTTT.

The V call is TRBV5-4, the J call TRBJ2-7; D uncertain. Germline loops: CDR1 SGHNT, CDR2 YYREEE (reference sequence). V was clipped by 0 bases and J by 3 bases, with 7 bases between them. The CDR3 sequence is 13 residues long. CDR3 nucleotides: TGTGCCAGCAGCTTGGGGACCAACTACGAGCAGTACTTC. The encoded protein is CASSLGTNYEQYF.

On this clone: A far larger clone differs by one base, so this is likely a read error. Other DNA sequences from this sample encode an identical CDR3 as well. The chain couples TRBV28 to TRBJ1-2, with D maybe TRBD1 (6 bases). The CDR3 spans 12 residues. Germline assignment: CDR1 MDHEN and CDR2 SYDVKM. CDR3 in DNA: TGCGCCAGTCAGGGGTCTAACTATGGCTACACCTTC. The encoded protein is CASQGSNYGYTF.

The V and J genes are TRBV19 and TRBJ1-1; D gene ambiguous. This CDR3 comprises 14 residues. Trimming stripped 5 bases from V and 0 bases from J, with 10 bases between. Germline loops: CDR1 LNHDA, CDR2 SQIVND (reference sequence). The CDR3 DNA follows: TGTGCCAGTAGTGAAGGAGCCATGAACACTGAAGCTTTCTTT. Its translation: CASSEGAMNTEAFF.

A remark on this clone: This likely reflects a read error, since a far larger clone is one base away. The chain is built from TRBV29-1 and TRBJ1-2; possibly TRBD1 for D (6 bases). The CDR3 runs 14 residues. Germline CDR1 is SQVTM and CDR2 is ANQGSEA. Trimming left V 5 bases short and J 6 bases short, with 19 bases between. The CDR3, as DNA: TGCAGCGTTACCCCCCTCCGGGACAACGATGGCTACACCTTC. Encoded protein: CSVTPLRDNDGYTF.

This clone was seen just once. One base separates it from a far larger clone, so it is likely a read error. Other DNA sequences in this sample translate to the same CDR3. The V and J genes are TRBV2 and TRBJ2-2, with D hard to call. Per germline, CDR1 SNHLY and CDR2 FYNNEI. The CDR3 length is 12 residues. Trimming took 4 bases from V and 9 from J, leaving 9 bases between them. The CDR3: CASSVTARELFF. CDR3 nucleotide sequence: TGTGCCAGCAGTGTGACCGCGCGGGAGCTGTTTTTT.

This clone has just one count. A junction boundary mismatches the germline segment, possibly from a read error. The chain employs TRBV5-1 and TRBJ2-3; no clear D. The germline gives CDR1 SGHRS, CDR2 YFSETQ. This CDR3 region has 13 residues. CDR3 sequence (DNA): TGCGCTAGCAACTTGACAATCACAGATACGCAGTATTTT. This gives the protein CASNLTITDTQYF.